The 16 T cell receptor beta chains below come from one sample, sequenced in a study of blood T cell repertoires in COVID-19. Using immunoSEQ multiplex PCR, the repertoire was profiled, and TCRdb retains in-frame clones only, with some absent. This table holds some 190,000 clones, roughly 84% found once. Sequences were obtained from peripheral blood. The receptors stem from an elderly woman with active or convalescent COVID-19.

V usage is TRBV5-5 and J usage is TRBJ1-4; 11 nucleotides agree with TRBD1. Germline trimming cut 3 bases from V and 8 bases from J; bases unmatched to any gene: 3. Germline V gene lookup returns CDR1 SGHKS and CDR2 YYEKEE (reference sequence). The CDR3 totals 14 residues. This CDR3 reads CASSWGQGDEKLFF. DNA of the CDR3: TGTGCCAGCAGCTGGGGACAGGGGGACGAAAAACTGTTTTTT.

This rearrangement joins TRBV28 to TRBJ1-1; 7 bases agree with TRBD1. Losses at the gene ends were 5 bases for V and 4 bases for J; bases not matched to a gene: 16. Germline V gene data show CDR1 as MDHEN and CDR2 as SYDVKM. This CDR3 region has 17 residues. The CDR3 loop reads CASSVRAYRGGGTEAFF. The CDR3 nucleotides are TGTGCCAGCAGTGTAAGGGCCTACAGGGGCGGCGGCACTGAAGCTTTCTTT.

The chain uses TRBV9 and TRBJ1-6, with 7 bases identical to TRBD1. This CDR3 comprises 14 residues. From germline, CDR1 is SGDLS and CDR2 YYNGEE. V lost 3 bases, J lost 7 bases, and 4 bases stayed unmatched. Here the CDR3 DNA reads TGTGCCAGCAGCGAGACAGGGAGAAATTCACCCCTCCACTTT. Residues: CASSETGRNSPLHF.

V and J are TRBV19 and TRBJ1-6; no clear D gene. The CDR3 extends over 16 amino acids. V gave up 7 bases and J gave up 0 bases, with 13 bases separating them. Germline CDR1 is LNHDA and CDR2 is SQIVND (reference sequence). In DNA form, the CDR3 reads TGTGCCAGTAACGGACGCGGAGGCTCCTATAATTCACCCCTCCACTTT. This gives the protein CASNGRGGSYNSPLHF.

V usage is TRBV6-5 and J usage is TRBJ2-7, with a tentative D call TRBD2 (5 bases). The CDR3 spans 14 residues. Trimming removed 0 bases from V and 3 bases from J, with 9 bases in between. CDR1 is MNHEY, CDR2 SVGAGI, per germline. The CDR3 nucleotides are TGTGCCAGCAGTTACTCGTCGGACTTCTACGAGCAGTACTTC. This gives the protein CASSYSSDFYEQYF.

The J gene is TRBJ2-2, the V gene TRBV27, with D perhaps TRBD2 (6 bases). The germline CDR1 and CDR2 sequences are MNHEY and SMNVEV (reference sequence). Trimming left V 5 bases short and J 3 bases short, with 13 bases between. There are 15 residues in the CDR3. The CDR3 is CASSPRLVDTGELFF. CDR3 sequence (DNA): TGTGCCAGCAGTCCGCGACTAGTCGACACCGGGGAGCTGTTTTTT.

The chain links TRBV3-1 (or the pseudogene TRBV3-2) to TRBJ2-3; tentatively, D is TRBD2 (6 bases). V lost 4 bases, J lost 0 bases, and 11 bases lay in between. Germline CDR1 LGHDT, CDR2 YNNKEL (reference sequence). The CDR3 is 15 amino acids. DNA of the CDR3: TGTGCCAGCAGCCTAGCGGACCCTAGCACAGATACGCAGTATTTT. Translation gives CASSLADPSTDTQYF.

The chain joins TRBV7-8 to TRBJ1-4; D remains ambiguous. Germline CDR1 SGHVS, CDR2 FQNEAQ. Trimming stripped 1 base from V and 7 bases from J, with 19 bases between. The CDR3 is 17 residues long. This CDR3 is CASSLVGRPVLPEKLFF. CDR3 sequence (DNA): TGTGCCAGCAGCTTAGTAGGCAGGCCCGTTCTTCCTGAAAAACTGTTTTTT.

This chain joins TRBV2 and TRBJ2-3; D is unclear. The germline CDR1 and CDR2 sequences are SNHLY and FYNNEI. V dropped 10 bases and J dropped 3 bases, with 11 bases sitting between them. The CDR3 covers 12 residues. The CDR3 protein is CAMHSRTDTQYF. The CDR3 DNA sequence: TGTGCCATGCATTCCAGAACAGATACGCAGTATTTT.

J is TRBJ2-1 and V is TRBV7-2; 7 nucleotides line up with TRBD1. Germline V gene lookup returns CDR1 SGHTA and CDR2 FQGNSA. The CDR3 consists of 14 residues. With 0 bases clipped from V and 7 bases from J, the junction kept 3 bases outside the gene matches. CDR3 sequence reads: CASSLAQGVNEQFF. As DNA, the CDR3 is TGTGCCAGCAGCTTAGCGCAGGGGGTGAATGAGCAGTTCTTC. The full variable domain, with the rest looked up from reference TRBV7-2 and TRBJ2-1, is GAGVSQSPSNKVTEKGKDVELRCDPISGHTALYWYRQSLGQGLEFLIYFQGNSAPDKSGLPSDRFSAERTGGSVSTLTIQRTQQEDSAVYLCASSLAQGVNEQFFGPGTRLTVL.

The rearrangement joins TRBV2 to TRBJ2-5; D is possibly TRBD2 (6 bases). This CDR3 is built from 15 residues. Germline loops: CDR1 SNHLY, CDR2 FYNNEI. Trimming pared 1 base from V and 3 bases from J, leaving 12 bases between. This chain's CDR3 is CASSEEGGGEETQYF. CDR3 nucleotide sequence: TGTGCCAGCAGTGAAGAAGGTGGAGGGGAAGAGACCCAGTACTTC.

This sequence joins TRBV28 and TRBJ1-1; 10 positions match TRBD1. The CDR3 has 16 residues. Trimming took 6 bases from V and 3 from J; bases not matched to a gene: 10. Germline lookup yields CDR1 MDHEN and CDR2 SYDVKM. This CDR3 is CASSRTGGIGDTEAFF. The DNA for the CDR3 is TGTGCCAGCAGCCGGACAGGGGGAATAGGAGACACTGAAGCTTTCTTT.

The chain has TRBV13 and TRBJ2-1; maybe TRBD2 (6 bases). The germline V and J ends were trimmed by 2 bases and 1 base, with 9 bases remaining between them. Germline CDR1 and CDR2: PRHDT and FYEKMQ (reference sequence). This CDR3 is 15 amino acids long. CDR3 DNA sequence: TGTGCCAGCAGCTTATATGGGGGGTCCTACAATGAGCAGTTCTTC. The encoded protein is CASSLYGGSYNEQFF.

V is TRBV5-4 and J is TRBJ2-1; 8 bases line up with TRBD2. The V gene's germline CDR1 is SGHNT and CDR2 YYREEE (reference sequence). CDR3 size: 15 residues. V lost 0 bases, J lost 5 bases, and 4 bases stayed unmatched. The CDR3 loop is CASSLAGGPHNEQFF. The DNA for the CDR3 is TGTGCCAGCAGCTTGGCGGGAGGGCCCCACAATGAGCAGTTCTTC.

This chain joins TRBV9 and TRBJ1-2; D is unclear. The germline V and J ends were trimmed by 0 bases and 8 bases, with 11 bases remaining between them. Germline CDR1 is SGDLS and CDR2 is YYNGEE. CDR3 length: 13 residues. The CDR3 spells CASSVATGRGYTF. The CDR3 DNA sequence: TGTGCCAGCAGCGTAGCTACCGGGAGGGGCTACACCTTC.

J is TRBJ2-1 and V is TRBV29-1; D may be TRBD1 (6 bases). The ends were cut back, 2 bases at V and 10 bases at J, with 21 bases in the middle. This CDR3 spans 15 amino acids. Germline lookup yields CDR1 SQVTM and CDR2 ANQGSEA. The CDR3 here is CSVEFSVRGGGEQFF. DNA for the CDR3: TGCAGCGTTGAATTCTCAGTCAGGGGTGGCGGCGAGCAGTTCTTC.